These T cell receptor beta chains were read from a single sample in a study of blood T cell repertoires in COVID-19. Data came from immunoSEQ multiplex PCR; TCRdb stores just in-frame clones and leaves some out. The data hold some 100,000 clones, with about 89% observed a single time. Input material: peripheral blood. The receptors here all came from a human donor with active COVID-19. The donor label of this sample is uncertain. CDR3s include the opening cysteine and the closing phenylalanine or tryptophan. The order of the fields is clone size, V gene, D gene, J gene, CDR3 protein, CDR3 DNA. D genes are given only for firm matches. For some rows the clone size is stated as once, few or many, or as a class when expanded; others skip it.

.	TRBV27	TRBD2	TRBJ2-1	CASSPVVGRGATEQFF	TGTGCCAGCAGTCCGGTCGTGGGGCGGGGGGCCACCGAGCAGTTCTTC
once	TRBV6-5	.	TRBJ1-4	CASSSFLGRANEKLFF	TGTGCCAGCAGTTCCTTCCTTGGGAGGGCTAATGAAAAACTGTTTTTT
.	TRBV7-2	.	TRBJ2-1	CASSLEGVDYNEQFF	TGTGCCAGCAGCTTAGAAGGGGTGGACTACAATGAGCAGTTCTTC
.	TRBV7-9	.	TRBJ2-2	CASSPGQYDGELFF	TGTGCCAGCAGCCCCGGACAGTATGACGGGGAGCTGTTTTTT
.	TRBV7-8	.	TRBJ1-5	CASSLAPRVGQPQHF	TGTGCCAGCAGCTTAGCACCGAGGGTAGGTCAGCCCCAGCATTTT
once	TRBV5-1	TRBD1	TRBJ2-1	CASSLGPGQYNEQFF	TGCGCCAGCAGCTTGGGCCCGGGACAGTACAATGAGCAGTTCTTC
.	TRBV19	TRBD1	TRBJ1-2	CASSMTGNYGYTF	TGTGCCAGTAGTATGACAGGGAACTATGGCTACACCTTC
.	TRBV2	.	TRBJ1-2	CASSEGPTDNYGYTF	TGTGCCAGCAGTGAGGGGCCGACAGACAACTATGGCTACACCTTC
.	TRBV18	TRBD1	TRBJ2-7	CASSPGDRGSYEQYF	TGTGCCAGCTCACCCGGGGACAGGGGAAGCTACGAGCAGTACTTC
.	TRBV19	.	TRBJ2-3	CASSRGEAQYF	TGTGCCAGTAGTAGGGGAGAAGCGCAGTATTTT
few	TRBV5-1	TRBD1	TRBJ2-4	CASSLIYRGAKNIQYF	TGCGCCAGCAGCTTGATTTACAGGGGGGCCAAAAACATTCAGTACTTC
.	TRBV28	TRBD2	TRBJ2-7	CASSFALAGGYEQYF	TGTGCCAGCAGTTTCGCACTAGCGGGGGGATACGAGCAGTACTTC
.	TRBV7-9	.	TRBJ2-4	CAGDFVPGQEDIQYF	TGTGCCGGCGATTTTGTCCCGGGACAAGAGGACATTCAGTACTTC
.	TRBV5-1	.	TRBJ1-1	CASFLEGNTEAFF	TGCGCCAGCTTCCTAGAGGGCAACACTGAAGCTTTCTTT
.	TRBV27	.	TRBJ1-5	CASSLSIQGGSQPQHF	TGTGCCAGCAGTTTATCGATACAGGGAGGGAGTCAGCCCCAGCATTTT
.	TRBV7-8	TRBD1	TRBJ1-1	CASSRDQQGHTEAFF	TGTGCCAGCAGCCGAGATCAACAGGGGCACACTGAAGCTTTCTTT
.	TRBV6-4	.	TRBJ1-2	CASREHGGEEGYTF	TGTGCCAGCAGGGAACACGGGGGTGAGGAGGGCTACACCTTC
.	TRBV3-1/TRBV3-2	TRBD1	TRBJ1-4	CASSQATGETNEKLFF	TGTGCCAGCAGCCAAGCAACAGGGGAAACTAATGAAAAACTGTTTTTT
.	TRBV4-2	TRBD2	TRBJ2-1	CASSQDIAGGRNEQFF	TGTGCCAGCAGCCAAGATATAGCGGGGGGGCGAAATGAGCAGTTCTTC
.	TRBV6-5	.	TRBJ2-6	CASRNTHSGANVLTF	TGTGCCAGCAGGAACACCCACTCTGGGGCCAACGTCCTGACTTTC
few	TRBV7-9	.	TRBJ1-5	CASSESPGVQPQHF	TGTGCCAGCAGCGAGAGCCCGGGGGTTCAGCCCCAGCATTTT
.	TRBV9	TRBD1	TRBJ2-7	CASSPTGTAYEQYF	TGTGCCAGCAGCCCTACCGGGACAGCCTACGAGCAGTACTTC
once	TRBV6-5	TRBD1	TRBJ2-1	CASSFDRGQQFF	TGTGCCAGCAGTTTCGACAGGGGGCAACAGTTCTTC
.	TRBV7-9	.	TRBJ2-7	CASSIPGGYEQYF	TGTGCCAGCAGCATACCCGGGGGATACGAGCAGTACTTC
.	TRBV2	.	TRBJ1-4	CASGLGRLEKLFF	TGTGCCAGCGGCCTGGGGAGGTTGGAAAAACTGTTTTTT